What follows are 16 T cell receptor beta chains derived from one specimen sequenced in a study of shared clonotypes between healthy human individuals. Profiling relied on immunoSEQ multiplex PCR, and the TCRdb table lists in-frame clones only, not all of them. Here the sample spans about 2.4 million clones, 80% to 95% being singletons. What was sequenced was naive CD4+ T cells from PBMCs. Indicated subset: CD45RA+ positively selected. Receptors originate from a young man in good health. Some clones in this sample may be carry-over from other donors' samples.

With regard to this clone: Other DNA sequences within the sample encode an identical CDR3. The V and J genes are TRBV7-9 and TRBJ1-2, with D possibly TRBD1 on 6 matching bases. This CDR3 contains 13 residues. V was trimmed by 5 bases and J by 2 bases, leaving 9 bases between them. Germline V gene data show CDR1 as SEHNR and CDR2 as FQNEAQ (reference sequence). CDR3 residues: CASSLGQNYGYTF. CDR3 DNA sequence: TGTGCCAGCAGCCTCGGACAGAACTATGGCTACACCTTC.

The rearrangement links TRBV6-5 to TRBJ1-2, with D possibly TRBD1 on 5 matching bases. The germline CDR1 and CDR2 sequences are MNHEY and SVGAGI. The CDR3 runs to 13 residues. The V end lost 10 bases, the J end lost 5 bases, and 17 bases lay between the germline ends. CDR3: CATSGGIGYGYTF. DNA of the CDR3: TGTGCCACCTCTGGGGGGATTGGGTATGGCTACACCTTC.

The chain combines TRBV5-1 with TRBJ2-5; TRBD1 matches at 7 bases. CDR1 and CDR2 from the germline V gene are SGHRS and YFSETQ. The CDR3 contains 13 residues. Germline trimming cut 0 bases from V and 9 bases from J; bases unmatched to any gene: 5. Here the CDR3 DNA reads TGCGCCAGCAGCTTGGAACAGGGGCTTGCCCAGTACTTC. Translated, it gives CASSLEQGLAQYF.

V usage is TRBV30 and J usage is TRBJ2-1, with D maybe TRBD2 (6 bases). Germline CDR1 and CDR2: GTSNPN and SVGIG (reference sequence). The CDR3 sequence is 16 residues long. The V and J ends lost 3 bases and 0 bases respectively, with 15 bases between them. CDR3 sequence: CAWRERRASSYNEQFF. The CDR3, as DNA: TGTGCCTGGAGGGAAAGGAGGGCTAGCTCCTACAATGAGCAGTTCTTC.

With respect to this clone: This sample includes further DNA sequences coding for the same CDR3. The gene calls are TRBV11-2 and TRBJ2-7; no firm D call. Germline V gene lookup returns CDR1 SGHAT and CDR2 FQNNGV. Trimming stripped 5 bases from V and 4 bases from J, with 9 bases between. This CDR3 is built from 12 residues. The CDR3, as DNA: TGTGCCAGCAGCCTCGACTTGTACGAGCAGTACTTC. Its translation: CASSLDLYEQYF.

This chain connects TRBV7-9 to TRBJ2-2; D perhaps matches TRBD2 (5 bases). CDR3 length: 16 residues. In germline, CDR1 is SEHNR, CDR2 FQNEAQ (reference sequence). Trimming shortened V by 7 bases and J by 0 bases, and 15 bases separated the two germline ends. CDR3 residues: CASTPRGAANTGELFF. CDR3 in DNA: TGTGCCAGCACCCCCCGGGGAGCCGCGAACACCGGGGAGCTGTTTTTT.

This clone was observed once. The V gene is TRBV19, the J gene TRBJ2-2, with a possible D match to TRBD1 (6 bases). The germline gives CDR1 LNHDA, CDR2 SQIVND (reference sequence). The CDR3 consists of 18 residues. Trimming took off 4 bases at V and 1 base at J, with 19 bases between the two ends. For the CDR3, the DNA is TGTGCCAGTAGTACCCCGCCCTGGGGGCCGTTGAACACCGGGGAGCTGTTTTTT. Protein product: CASSTPPWGPLNTGELFF.

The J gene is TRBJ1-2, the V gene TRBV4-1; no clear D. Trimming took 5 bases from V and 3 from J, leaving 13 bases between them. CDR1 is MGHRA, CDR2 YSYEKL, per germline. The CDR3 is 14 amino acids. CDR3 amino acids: CASSGLRTDYGYTF. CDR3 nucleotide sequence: TGCGCCAGCAGCGGGTTAAGGACGGACTATGGCTACACCTTC.

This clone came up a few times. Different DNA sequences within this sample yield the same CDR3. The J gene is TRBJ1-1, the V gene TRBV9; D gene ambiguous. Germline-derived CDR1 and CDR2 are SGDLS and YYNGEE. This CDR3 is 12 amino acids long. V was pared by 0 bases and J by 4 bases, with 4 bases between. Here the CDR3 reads CASSVAGTEAFF. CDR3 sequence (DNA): TGTGCCAGCAGCGTAGCTGGCACTGAAGCTTTCTTT.

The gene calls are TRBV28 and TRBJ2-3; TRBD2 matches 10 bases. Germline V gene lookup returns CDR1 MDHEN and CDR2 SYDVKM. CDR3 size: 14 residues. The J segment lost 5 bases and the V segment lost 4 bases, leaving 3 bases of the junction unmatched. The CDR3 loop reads CASSYSSGRDTQYF. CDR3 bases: TGTGCCAGCAGTTATTCTAGCGGGAGAGATACGCAGTATTTT.

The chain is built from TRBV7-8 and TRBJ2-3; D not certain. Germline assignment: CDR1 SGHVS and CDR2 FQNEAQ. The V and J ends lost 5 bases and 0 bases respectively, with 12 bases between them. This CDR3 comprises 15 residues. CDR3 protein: CASSHLGGSTDTQYF. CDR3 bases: TGTGCCAGCAGCCACCTTGGCGGTAGCACAGATACGCAGTATTTT.

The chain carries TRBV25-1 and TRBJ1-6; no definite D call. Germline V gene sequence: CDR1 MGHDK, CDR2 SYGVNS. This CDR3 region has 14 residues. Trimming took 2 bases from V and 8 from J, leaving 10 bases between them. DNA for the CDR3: TGTGCCAGCAGTGAAGAAACGACGTATTCACCCCTCCACTTT. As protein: CASSEETTYSPLHF.

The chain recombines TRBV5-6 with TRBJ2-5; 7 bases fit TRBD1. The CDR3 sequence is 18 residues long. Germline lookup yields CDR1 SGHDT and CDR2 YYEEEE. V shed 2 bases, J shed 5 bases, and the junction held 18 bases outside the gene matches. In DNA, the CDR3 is TGTGCCAGCAGCTTACAGGGACAGCTAGGATTGGGGACGGAGACCCAGTACTTC. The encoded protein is CASSLQGQLGLGTETQYF.

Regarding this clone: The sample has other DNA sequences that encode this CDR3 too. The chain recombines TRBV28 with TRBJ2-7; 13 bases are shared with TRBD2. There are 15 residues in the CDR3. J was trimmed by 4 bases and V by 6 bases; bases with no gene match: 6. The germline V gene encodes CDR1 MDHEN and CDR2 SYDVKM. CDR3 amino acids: CASSPGTSGIYEQYF. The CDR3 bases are TGTGCCAGCAGCCCAGGGACTAGCGGGATATACGAGCAGTACTTC.

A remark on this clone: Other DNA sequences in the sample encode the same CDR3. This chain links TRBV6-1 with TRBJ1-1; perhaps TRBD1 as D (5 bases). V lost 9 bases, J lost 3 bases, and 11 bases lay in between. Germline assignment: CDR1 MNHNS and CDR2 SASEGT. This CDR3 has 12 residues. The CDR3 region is CASSRGDTEAFF. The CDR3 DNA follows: TGTGCCAGTAGTCGGGGCGACACTGAAGCTTTCTTT.

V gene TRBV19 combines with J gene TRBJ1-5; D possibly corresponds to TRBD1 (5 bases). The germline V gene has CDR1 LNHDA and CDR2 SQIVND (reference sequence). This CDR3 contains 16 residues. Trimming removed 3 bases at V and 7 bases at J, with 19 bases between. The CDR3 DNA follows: TGTGCCAGTAGTATTCAGGGCAGGGCTCTTGGGCAGCCCCAGCATTTT. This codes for CASSIQGRALGQPQHF.